This T cell receptor beta chain comes out of a study of regulatory T cells in long-lasting Graves disease. There are many counts of this clonotype. Time point specified: newly diagnosed GD, antithyroid drugs for less than 3 months. Construction of the TCR library relied on RNA isolated from PBMCs. TCR beta libraries were built with iRepertoire HTBI primers and Arm-PCR of CDR3 regions. A single record per CDR3 protein comes from TCRdb applying MiXCR to the multiplex PCR reads. The sample shows roughly 500,000 distinct CDR3 sequences, 13% of them seen only once. The same specimen was also included in a second study, on T cells in Graves' hyperthyroidism and ophthalmopathy.

The sequencing here drew on peripheral blood mononuclear cells (PBMCs), taken at new diagnosis, from a patient treated with antithyroid drugs. The TCR sequence derives from a man younger than 40 with Graves disease.

The CDR3 loop is CASSYQLWGSEQYF. The CDR3 DNA follows: TGTGCCAGCAGTTACCAACTATGGGGCTCCGAGCAGTACTTC. This sequence joins TRBV6-5 and TRBJ2-7; a possible D gene is TRBD1 (5 bases). Germline-derived CDR1 and CDR2 are MNHEY and SVGAGI. Trimming shortened V by 2 bases and J by 6 bases, and 14 bases separated the two germline ends. The CDR3 runs to 14 residues.